The 28 T cell receptor beta chains below come from one sample, sequenced in a study of T cell responses to AZD1222 COVID-19 vaccine (TCRdb year 2021). The label giving this sample's time point can be read as: baseline before first vaccination. Library prep was done by the immunoSEQ multiplex PCR assay. TCRdb retrieved this table from immuneACCESS and kept in-frame rearrangements only. Not all clones are present; in checked studies, unresolved V genes account for under half, and no reason is known for the remainder. The sample yields under 150,000 clones; more than 90% were counted once. The ten top clones hold around 3% of the sample. The source was peripheral blood, collected on day 0 of AZD1222 vaccination. These receptors all come from an adult in good health.

This chain links TRBV29-1 with TRBJ2-3; D may be TRBD1 or TRBD2 (5 bases each). CDR3 length equals 12 residues. Germline V CDR1 and CDR2: SQVTM, ANQGSEA. V shed 6 bases and J shed 6 bases, with 13 bases lying between them. Here the CDR3 DNA reads TGCAGCGTCCTGACGGGGCCGGATACGCAGTATTTT. Its protein product is CSVLTGPDTQYF.

The CDR3 spells CASSRRDRSPHRPQHF. The CDR3 DNA reads as TGTGCCAGCAGTCGACGGGACAGATCACCCCATCGGCCCCAGCATTTT. V usage is TRBV28 and J usage is TRBJ1-5, with 7 bases aligning to TRBD1. The trim removed 5 bases at V and 9 bases at J, leaving 16 bases unmatched. Germline V gene sequence: CDR1 MDHEN, CDR2 SYDVKM. The CDR3 length is 16 residues.

This clone showed up just a few times. This chain links TRBV7-6 with TRBJ2-7; D gene unclear. The CDR3 covers 14 residues. Trimming took 5 bases from V and 5 from J, leaving 16 bases between them. CDR1 and CDR2 from the germline V gene are SGHVS and FNYEAQ. CDR3 DNA: TGTGCCAGCAGCCCGCAGGAGTTCATCCACGAGCAGTACTTC. Its protein is CASSPQEFIHEQYF.

This chain uses TRBV11-2 with TRBJ2-2, with 9 bases matching TRBD1. Per the germline V gene, CDR1 is SGHAT and CDR2 is FQNNGV. The CDR3 loop spans 17 amino acids. The J segment lost 8 bases and the V segment lost 5 bases, leaving 15 bases of the junction unmatched. CDR3 amino acids: CASSTRTGALYAGELFF. CDR3 sequence (DNA): TGTGCCAGCAGCACCCGGACAGGGGCCTTGTATGCTGGGGAGCTGTTTTTT. Variable domain in full (rest from reference TRBV11-2 and TRBJ2-2): EAGVAQSPRYKIIEKRQSVAFWCNPISGHATLYWYQQILGQGPKLLIQFQNNGVVDDSQLPKDRFSAERLKGVDSTLKIQPAKLEDSAVYLCASSTRTGALYAGELFFGEGSRLTVL.

V gene TRBV19 combines with J gene TRBJ2-2, with a tentative D call TRBD2 (5 bases). V was cut by 1 base and J by 1 base, with 10 bases left in between. Germline V gene lookup returns CDR1 LNHDA and CDR2 SQIVND (reference sequence). The CDR3 covers 16 residues. This chain's CDR3 is CASSIAGGLNTGELFF. Here the CDR3 DNA reads TGTGCCAGTAGTATAGCTGGCGGGCTGAACACCGGGGAGCTGTTTTTT.

The V call is TRBV3-1 (or the pseudogene TRBV3-2), the J call TRBJ1-1, with D unclear. The CDR3 runs to 16 residues. V shed 0 bases and J shed 9 bases, with 20 bases lying between them. Germline V gives CDR1 LGHDT, CDR2 YNNKEL (reference sequence). The CDR3 region is CASSQDVAAGDWQAFF. CDR3 coding DNA: TGTGCCAGCAGCCAAGATGTGGCGGCCGGTGACTGGCAAGCTTTCTTT.

The chain has TRBV28 and TRBJ1-2; D perhaps matches TRBD1 (5 bases). The germline gives CDR1 MDHEN, CDR2 SYDVKM. The CDR3 is 13 amino acids. V lost 5 bases and J lost 8, with 15 bases in between. CDR3 region: CASSRSGTLGYTF. The CDR3 nucleotides are TGTGCCAGCAGTCGCTCCGGGACCCTCGGCTACACCTTC.

In this sample, this clone turned up once. This sequence joins TRBV27 and TRBJ2-5, with D perhaps matching TRBD1 (6 bases). The CDR3 sequence is 17 residues long. The V gene's germline CDR1 is MNHEY and CDR2 SMNVEV (reference sequence). The V gene lost 5 bases and the J gene lost 1 base, with 20 bases spanning the gap. The CDR3 protein is CASSPLYLTGIQETQYF. CDR3 coding DNA: TGTGCCAGCAGTCCACTCTACCTAACAGGGATCCAAGAGACCCAGTACTTC.

This clone was detected only once. The J gene is TRBJ2-3, the V gene TRBV7-3; 9 nucleotides line up with TRBD2. Trimming removed 5 bases from V and 2 bases from J; junction bases left unmatched: 5. Germline V gives CDR1 SGHTA, CDR2 FQGTGA. This CDR3 has 15 residues. The CDR3 DNA follows: TGTGCCAGCAGCCCGGCTAGCGGGAACACAGATACGCAGTATTTT. This translates into CASSPASGNTDTQYF. The full variable domain, rest sourced from reference TRBV7-3 and TRBJ2-3, is GAGVSQTPSNKVTEKGKYVELRCDPISGHTALYWYRQSLGQGPEFLIYFQGTGAADDSGLPNDRFFAVRPEGSVSTLKIQRTERGDSAVYLCASSPASGNTDTQYFGPGTRLTVL.

V and J are TRBV19 and TRBJ2-1; 7 bases match TRBD2. Unmatched junction bases numbered 11, after V lost 8 bases and J lost 7 bases. This CDR3 is built from 14 residues. The germline V gene has CDR1 LNHDA and CDR2 SQIVND (reference sequence). The CDR3 sequence: CASGFGGSGNEQFF. CDR3 coding DNA: TGTGCCAGTGGGTTTGGCGGGAGTGGGAATGAGCAGTTCTTC.

The gene calls are TRBV5-3 and TRBJ1-2; no clear D gene. TRBV5-3 is an open reading frame, and its role is uncertain. The CDR3 sequence is 15 residues long. The V and J ends lost 0 bases and 14 bases respectively, with 23 bases between them. In DNA form, the CDR3 reads TGTGCCAGAAGCTTGGGTGTCCCGACTTCCCCGGGGAGGACCTTC. This translates into CARSLGVPTSPGRTF.

V usage is TRBV9 and J usage is TRBJ2-1; D tentatively reads TRBD1 or TRBD2 (6 bases each). The germline gives CDR1 SGDLS, CDR2 YYNGEE. The CDR3 sequence is 15 residues long. V was clipped by 6 bases and J by 5 bases, with 18 bases between them. The CDR3 nucleotides are TGTGCCAGCAACTTCGGGGGTCAGGGGCACAATGAGCAGTTCTTC. Translated: CASNFGGQGHNEQFF.

The V call is TRBV5-1, the J call TRBJ2-2, with 8 nucleotides matching TRBD2. Per germline, CDR1 SGHRS and CDR2 YFSETQ. V trimming: 0 bases; J trimming: 4 bases; junction bases outside the gene matches: 2. CDR3 size: 15 residues. The CDR3 sequence: CASSLGLASTGELFF. CDR3 sequence (DNA): TGCGCCAGCAGCTTGGGACTAGCGAGCACCGGGGAGCTGTTTTTT.

The chain links TRBV27 to TRBJ1-5, with D unclear. V was clipped by 0 bases and J by 6 bases, with 9 bases between them. This CDR3 region has 14 residues. CDR1 is MNHEY and CDR2 is SMNVEV in the germline V gene (reference sequence). Written as DNA, the CDR3 is TGTGCCAGCAGTTTATCAGGGAGCGGTCAGCCCCAGCATTTT. Protein: CASSLSGSGQPQHF.

The gene calls are TRBV4-3 and TRBJ1-6; D gene ambiguous. The germline V gene encodes CDR1 LGHNA and CDR2 YSLEER. The CDR3 contains 16 residues. V lost 1 base to trimming and J lost 11 bases, with 18 bases between them. CDR3 bases: TGCGCCAGCAGCCAAGGGCGACGGTACACTGGGGCACCCCTCCACTTT. Amino acids: CASSQGRRYTGAPLHF.

The gene calls are TRBV13 and TRBJ2-5; weak D call: TRBD1 (5 bases). Germline V lookup: CDR1 PRHDT, CDR2 FYEKMQ (reference sequence). This CDR3 is 15 amino acids long. Trimming shortened V by 5 bases and J by 4 bases, and 17 bases separated the two germline ends. The CDR3 DNA is TGTGCCAGCAGCATGGACACAGACTTCCGAGAGACCCAGTACTTC. It specifies CASSMDTDFRETQYF. Based on the CDR3 plus reference TRBV13 and TRBJ2-5, the full variable domain is AAGVIQSPRHLIKEKRETATLKCYPIPRHDTVYWYQQGPGQDPQFLISFYEKMQSDKGSIPDRFSAQQFSDYHSELNMSSLELGDSALYFCASSMDTDFRETQYFGPGTRLLVL.

This rearrangement joins TRBV19 to TRBJ1-2; 9 nucleotides line up with TRBD1. The CDR3 has 15 residues. CDR1 and CDR2 from the germline V gene are LNHDA and SQIVND (reference sequence). V was pared by 7 bases and J by 4 bases, with 10 bases of the junction left unmatched. The CDR3 region is CASTPSGTGFYGYTF. The DNA for the CDR3 is TGTGCCAGTACTCCATCCGGGACAGGGTTCTATGGCTACACCTTC.

The count of this clone is one. The CDR3 loop is CASSRTGIGNYGYTF. CDR3 nucleotides: TGTGCCAGTAGTCGGACAGGGATTGGTAACTATGGCTACACCTTC. The rearrangement uses TRBV19 and TRBJ1-2, with 8 bases aligning to TRBD1. With V trimmed by 5 bases and J by 1 base, 6 bases remained unmatched. This CDR3 is built from 15 residues. Germline-derived CDR1 and CDR2 are LNHDA and SQIVND (reference sequence).

The chain couples TRBV20-1 to TRBJ1-2; no firm D call. From germline, CDR1 is DFQATT and CDR2 SNEGSKA (reference sequence). Trimming removed 3 bases at V and 4 bases at J, with 15 bases between. The CDR3 extends over 14 amino acids. As DNA, the CDR3 is TGCAGTGCTAGTTTGTCGCAGTTGCCCTATGGCTACACCTTC. Residues: CSASLSQLPYGYTF.

The chain links TRBV20-1 to TRBJ1-1; D possibly corresponds to TRBD1 (5 bases). CDR3 length: 14 residues. Germline assignment: CDR1 DFQATT and CDR2 SNEGSKA (reference sequence). Trimming removed 3 bases at V and 3 bases at J, with 14 bases between. The CDR3 DNA sequence: TGCAGTGCTAGTAAGCAGGGCTTGGACACTGAAGCTTTCTTT. Its translation is CSASKQGLDTEAFF.

V is TRBV19 and J is TRBJ2-5; 7 nucleotides match TRBD1. Trimming at V came to 4 bases and at J to 5 bases, leaving 7 bases not matched to a gene. Germline values: CDR1 LNHDA, CDR2 SQIVND (reference sequence). The CDR3 has 14 amino acids. The CDR3 bases are TGTGCCAGTAGTACCGACAGGGCTCTGGAGACCCAGTACTTC. Its translation is CASSTDRALETQYF. Based on the CDR3 plus reference TRBV19 and TRBJ2-5, the full variable domain is DGGITQSPKYLFRKEGQNVTLSCEQNLNHDAMYWYRQDPGQGLRLIYYSQIVNDFQKGDIAEGYSVSREKKESFPLTVTSAQKNPTAFYLCASSTDRALETQYFGPGTRLLVL.

Concerning this clone: Other DNA sequences within the sample encode an identical CDR3. The V call is TRBV7-2, the J call TRBJ1-2, with D hard to call. The V end lost 0 bases, the J end lost 8 bases, and 10 bases lay between the germline ends. Germline-derived CDR1 and CDR2 are SGHTA and FQGNSA. The CDR3 spans 13 residues. CDR3 amino acids: CASSLAGSGGYTF. The CDR3 DNA reads as TGTGCCAGCAGCTTAGCTGGGTCGGGAGGCTACACCTTC.

This clone has just a few counts. This rearrangement joins TRBV2 to TRBJ1-5; D is ambiguous. Trimming took 11 bases from V and 0 from J, leaving 11 bases between them. CDR3 length: 13 amino acids. The germline V gene has CDR1 SNHLY and CDR2 FYNNEI. The CDR3 protein is CASMPDSNQPQHF. The CDR3 DNA sequence: TGTGCCTCCATGCCGGATAGCAATCAGCCCCAGCATTTT. Using reference TRBV2 and TRBJ1-5 for the parts outside the CDR3, the full variable domain is EPEVTQTPSHQVTQMGQEVILRCVPISNHLYFYWYRQILGQKVEFLVSFYNNEISEKSEIFDDQFSVERPDGSNFTLKIRSTKLEDSAMYFCASMPDSNQPQHFGDGTRLSIL.

V is TRBV5-5 and J is TRBJ1-3; D is uncertain. The CDR3 length is 17 residues. The V gene lost 4 bases and the J gene lost 0 bases, with 17 bases spanning the gap. Germline CDR1 is SGHKS and CDR2 is YYEKEE (reference sequence). The CDR3 nucleotides are TGTGCCAGCAGCGTACGTCCAGGAGGGAACTCTGGAAACACCATATATTTT. It codes for CASSVRPGGNSGNTIYF.

V gene TRBV3-1 (or the pseudogene TRBV3-2) combines with J gene TRBJ1-2, with 8 bases identical to TRBD1. Trimming took 0 bases from V and 5 from J; bases not matched to a gene: 5. CDR3 length: 15 residues. Germline V CDR1 and CDR2: LGHDT, YNNKEL (reference sequence). CDR3: CASSQDATGVYGYTF. As DNA, the CDR3 is TGTGCCAGCAGCCAAGATGCGACAGGGGTGTATGGCTACACCTTC.

The chain carries TRBV10-3 and TRBJ1-3; tentative D call: TRBD1 (5 bases). The CDR3 is 19 amino acids. Germline CDR1 and CDR2: ENHRY and SYGVKD. V lost 4 bases and J lost 0, with 22 bases in between. In DNA, the CDR3 is TGTGCCATCAGTGCCCAGACAGCCGAAGCTGATTTCTCTGGAAACACCATATATTTT. It is translated as CAISAQTAEADFSGNTIYF.

The V and J genes are TRBV18 and TRBJ1-2, with TRBD1 identical over 9 bases. The germline CDR1 and CDR2 sequences are KGHSH and LQKENI. The V segment lost 3 bases and the J segment 8 bases; nucleotides outside the gene matches: 7. This CDR3 has 14 amino acids. The CDR3 here is CASSPPGQGKGYTF. CDR3 nucleotides: TGTGCCAGCTCACCGCCCGGACAGGGGAAGGGCTACACCTTC.

This clone was found a few times. CDR3 bases: TGTGCCAGCAGGGACAGGGGTAACTATGGCTACACCTTC. It yields the protein CASRDRGNYGYTF. J is TRBJ1-2 and V is TRBV2; 9 bases are a match to TRBD1. CDR1 and CDR2 from the germline V gene are SNHLY and FYNNEI. This CDR3 has 13 amino acids. The V gene end was trimmed by 6 bases and the J gene end by 1 base; junction bases not matched to a gene: 0.